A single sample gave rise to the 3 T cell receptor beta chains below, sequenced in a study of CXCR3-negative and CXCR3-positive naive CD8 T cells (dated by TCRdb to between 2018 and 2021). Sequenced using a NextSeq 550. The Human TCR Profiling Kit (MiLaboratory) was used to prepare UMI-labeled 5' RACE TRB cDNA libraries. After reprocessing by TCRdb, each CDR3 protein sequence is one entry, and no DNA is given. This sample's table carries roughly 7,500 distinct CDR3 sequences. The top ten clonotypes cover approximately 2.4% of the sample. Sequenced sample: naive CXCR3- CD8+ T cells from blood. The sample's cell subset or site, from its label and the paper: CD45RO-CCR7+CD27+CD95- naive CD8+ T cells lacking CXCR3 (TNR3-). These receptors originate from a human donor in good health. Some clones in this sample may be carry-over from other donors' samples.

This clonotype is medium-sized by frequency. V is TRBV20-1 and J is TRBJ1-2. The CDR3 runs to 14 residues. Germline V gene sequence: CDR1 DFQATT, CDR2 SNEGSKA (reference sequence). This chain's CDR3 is CSARAILGWDGYTF.

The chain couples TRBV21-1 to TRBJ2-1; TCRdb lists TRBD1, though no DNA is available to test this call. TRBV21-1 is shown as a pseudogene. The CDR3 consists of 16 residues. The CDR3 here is CASGGGWDTRYHEQFF.

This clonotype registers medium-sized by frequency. The CDR3 is CASSLARTGNQPQHF. The chain couples TRBV7-4 to TRBJ1-5. This CDR3 contains 15 residues. Germline V CDR1 and CDR2: SGHVT, SQSDAQ.